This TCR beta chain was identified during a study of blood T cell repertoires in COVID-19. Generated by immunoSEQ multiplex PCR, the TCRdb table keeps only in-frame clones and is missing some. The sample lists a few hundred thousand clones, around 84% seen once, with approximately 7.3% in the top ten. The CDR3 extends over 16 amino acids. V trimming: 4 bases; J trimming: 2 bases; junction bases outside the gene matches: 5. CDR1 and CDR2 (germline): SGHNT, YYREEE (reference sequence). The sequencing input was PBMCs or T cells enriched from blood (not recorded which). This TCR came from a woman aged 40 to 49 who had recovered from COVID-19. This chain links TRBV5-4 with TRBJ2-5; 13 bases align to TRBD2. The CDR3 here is CASSTGLAGVQETQYF. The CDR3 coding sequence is TGTGCCAGCAGCACCGGACTAGCGGGAGTGCAAGAGACCCAGTACTTC.